Listed below are T cell receptor beta chains from one sample, sequenced in a study of shared clonotypes between healthy human individuals. Sequencing was performed with immunoSEQ multiplex PCR; in TCRdb, only in-frame clones are kept and a portion is missing. The data show hundreds of thousands of clones, 95% to 98% seen once. Sequencing was done on a sample of naive CD8+ T cells sorted from blood. The receptors come from a man aged 25-45 years in good health. Each CDR3 is given with its conserved first and last residue. A D gene is named only where the DNA matches it firmly. Not every row has a clone size; where given, it reads once, few, many or a size class.

V gene	J gene	D gene	clone size	CDR3 DNA	CDR3 protein
TRBV29-1	TRBJ2-7	NA	NA	TGCAGCGTTGAAACAGGGAAGGACTACGAGCAGTACTTC	CSVETGKDYEQYF
TRBV5-6	TRBJ2-1	NA	NA	TGTGCCAGCAGCCCGGAGGCAGGGGAGATTCAGGAGTTCTTC	CASSPEAGEIQEFF
TRBV29-1	TRBJ2-1	NA	NA	TGCAGCGTTGAAGGCCAGGGGACCTACAATGAGCAGTTCTTC	CSVEGQGTYNEQFF
TRBV9	TRBJ1-1	TRBD1	NA	TGTGCCAGCAGCGCCGGACAGGGGCTTGGGTACACTGAAGCTTTCTTT	CASSAGQGLGYTEAFF
TRBV7-7	TRBJ2-2	NA	NA	TGTGCCAGCAGCTTAAACGTAGCGGAAAACACCGGGGAGCTGTTTTTT	CASSLNVAENTGELFF
TRBV4-1	TRBJ1-1	NA	NA	TGCGCCAGCAGCCAAGAACCGGGCATGAACACTGAAGCTTTCTTT	CASSQEPGMNTEAFF
TRBV7-9	TRBJ2-3	TRBD2	NA	TGTGCCAGCAGCCCCACTAGCGGATTGCCAGATACGCAGTATTTT	CASSPTSGLPDTQYF
TRBV6-6	TRBJ1-4	NA	once	TGTGCCAGCAGTTACTCAGGGGTAAATGAAAAACTGTTTTTT	CASSYSGVNEKLFF
TRBV7-9	TRBJ1-3	NA	NA	TGTGCCAGCAGCCACGACTTCCTTTCTGGAAACACCATATATTTT	CASSHDFLSGNTIYF
TRBV4-2	TRBJ1-1	NA	NA	TGTGCCAGCAGCCAAGAATTGACGTTAGCTACTGAAGCTTTCTTT	CASSQELTLATEAFF
TRBV4-1	TRBJ2-5	TRBD1	NA	TGCGCCAGCAGCCAAGTGGGGCAGGGGGAAGCCCAGTACTTC	CASSQVGQGEAQYF
TRBV7-9	TRBJ2-7	NA	NA	TGTGCCAGCAGCTTAGGGTTAGGGACTCTCTCCTACGAGCAGTACTTC	CASSLGLGTLSYEQYF
TRBV7-3	TRBJ1-2	NA	NA	TGTGCCAGCAGCCTCGGACTCAACTTTGGCTACACCTTC	CASSLGLNFGYTF
TRBV7-7	TRBJ2-2	NA	once	TGTGCCAGCAGCTTAGCTACCACCGGGGAGCTGTTTTTT	CASSLATTGELFF
TRBV18	TRBJ2-2	TRBD2	once	TGTGCCAGCTCACCACTGGCGGGACTACTTTCCGAGACTAGCGGGATTTCCGGGGAGCTGTTTTTT	CASSPLAGLLSETSGISGELFF
TRBV7-7	TRBJ2-7	TRBD1	NA	TGTGCCAGCAGCCCATACAGGGGGTCCTACGAGCAGTACTTC	CASSPYRGSYEQYF
TRBV18	TRBJ2-5	NA	NA	TGTGCCAGCTCACCAATACGGGGAAGGGGACCCCACCAAGAGACCCAGTACTTC	CASSPIRGRGPHQETQYF
TRBV7-9	TRBJ2-3	TRBD2	NA	TGTGCCAGCAGCCCACCGGGACTAGCGGGAGATTATACGCAGTATTTT	CASSPPGLAGDYTQYF
TRBV27	TRBJ2-7	NA	NA	TGTGCCAGCAGTTTATCCGGGGTGGGGTCCTACGAGCAGTACTTC	CASSLSGVGSYEQYF
TRBV27	TRBJ2-3	NA	NA	TGTGCCAGCAACCCAGGAATGTTCCCAGCAGATACGCAGTATTTT	CASNPGMFPADTQYF
TRBV5-1	TRBJ2-1	NA	NA	TGCGCCAGCAGCGACAGTGTCGACAATGAGCAGTTCTTC	CASSDSVDNEQFF
TRBV27	TRBJ2-1	TRBD2	NA	TGTGCCAGCACAAACCTAGCGGGAGTTCGAAATGAGCAGTTCTTC	CASTNLAGVRNEQFF
TRBV7-9	TRBJ1-2	NA	NA	TGTGCCAGCAGCTTGGGACGAGATGGCTACACCTTC	CASSLGRDGYTF
TRBV30	TRBJ1-2	TRBD1	NA	TGTGCCTGGACCTGGACAGGGAGGGATGGCTACACCTTC	CAWTWTGRDGYTF
TRBV2	TRBJ2-7	TRBD1	NA	TGTGCCAGCACCTCCGTGAGACAGGGGGAATACGAGCAGTACTTC	CASTSVRQGEYEQYF
TRBV7-2	TRBJ2-3	TRBD2	once	TGTGCCAGCAGCTCCCCCATCAGAGCGGGAGGCACAGATACGCAGTATTTT	CASSSPIRAGGTDTQYF
TRBV7-9	TRBJ1-3	NA	NA	TGTGCCAGCAGCCCCACACAGAGTAGAAACACCATATATTTT	CASSPTQSRNTIYF
TRBV29-1	TRBJ2-3	NA	NA	TGCAGCGTTTGGCTAAAAAGAGATACGCAGTATTTT	CSVWLKRDTQYF
TRBV11-2	TRBJ2-5	NA	NA	TGTGCCAGCAGCTTAGAGGCTGTACGAGGTTCCGAAGAGACCCAGTACTTC	CASSLEAVRGSEETQYF
TRBV14	TRBJ2-1	TRBD2	NA	TGTGCCAGCAGCCAAAGTGGACTAGCGGACAATGAGCAGTTCTTC	CASSQSGLADNEQFF
TRBV5-6	TRBJ2-5	TRBD1	NA	TGTGCCAGCAGCATAGGGACAGGGATGTATGAGACCCAGTACTTC	CASSIGTGMYETQYF
TRBV30	TRBJ2-2	TRBD2	NA	TGTGCCTGGAGTGAGGCTAGCGGGAGTAACACCGGGGAGCTGTTTTTT	CAWSEASGSNTGELFF